The 10 T cell receptor beta chains presented below share a single source sample, sequenced in a study of glioma-infiltrating T cells after dendritic cell vaccination. Here immunoSEQ multiplex PCR was the method, and the copy in TCRdb shows in-frame clones only, minus some. The sample lists around 60,000 clones, approximately 86% occurring once. Described time point: after dendritic cell vaccination, including at tumor progression/relapse. Material: blood, obtained after dendritic cell vaccination. These TCRs come from a human donor with glioblastoma.

The V gene is TRBV6-1, the J gene TRBJ1-2; D is uncertain. Germline assignment: CDR1 MNHNS and CDR2 SASEGT. CDR3 length: 12 amino acids. The V end lost 7 bases, the J end lost 0 bases, and 6 bases lay between the germline ends. This chain's CDR3 is CASKRANYGYTF. Written as DNA, the CDR3 is TGTGCCAGCAAGAGGGCTAACTATGGCTACACCTTC.

This clone was found once. The chain uses TRBV6-1 and TRBJ1-1; the match to TRBD1 covers 8 bases. CDR1 and CDR2 (germline): MNHNS, SASEGT. CDR3 length equals 14 residues. V shed 6 bases and J 0 bases; nucleotides not matched to a gene: 3. CDR3 coding DNA: TGTGCCAGCAGGGGACAGGTAATGAACACTGAAGCTTTCTTT. The encoded protein is CASRGQVMNTEAFF.

This clone has just one count. The rearrangement joins TRBV6-1 to TRBJ2-7; maybe TRBD2 (6 bases). In germline, CDR1 is MNHNS, CDR2 SASEGT. V lost 5 bases and J lost 7, with 21 bases in between. This CDR3 is built from 15 residues. The DNA for the CDR3 is TGTGCCAGCAGTCGCGGGGCCTTGGAGGTTCCGGAGCAGTACTTC. It specifies CASSRGALEVPEQYF.

The DNA for the CDR3 is TGTGCCAGCTCCCGAAGGGGGCCCTCCTACGAGCAGTACTTC. Amino acid sequence: CASSRRGPSYEQYF. This chain connects TRBV27 to TRBJ2-7, with TRBD1 matching 7 bases. The CDR3 contains 14 residues. Germline CDR1 MNHEY, CDR2 SMNVEV (reference sequence). V lost 8 bases to trimming and J lost 0 bases; unmatched junction nucleotides: 7.

J is TRBJ2-6 and V is TRBV19; 11 bases align to TRBD2. CDR1 is LNHDA and CDR2 is SQIVND in the germline V gene (reference sequence). The CDR3 loop spans 17 amino acids. V lost 11 bases and J lost 0; bases outside the gene matches: 9. The CDR3 loop reads CAGKTSGSNSGANVLTF. Written as DNA, the CDR3 is TGTGCCGGAAAAACTAGCGGGAGCAACTCTGGGGCCAACGTCCTGACTTTC.

The genes are TRBV5-5 and TRBJ2-1; D may be TRBD1 (6 bases). The V gene's germline CDR1 is SGHKS and CDR2 YYEKEE (reference sequence). There are 15 residues in the CDR3. Trimming shortened V by 0 bases and J by 5 bases, and 12 bases separated the two germline ends. The CDR3, as DNA: TGTGCCAGCAGCTTGGGGCAGGGGAGACACAATGAGCAGTTCTTC. As protein: CASSLGQGRHNEQFF.

Points on this clone: A read error may produce the germline difference seen at one junction end. The rearrangement links TRBV15 to TRBJ2-7, with 10 positions matching TRBD1. CDR1 is LNHNV, CDR2 YYDKDF, per germline (reference sequence). The CDR3 length is 13 residues. Written as DNA, the CDR3 is TGTGCCACCAGCCGAGACAGGGGGCGCGAGCAGTACTTC. Translating it yields CATSRDRGREQYF.

The chain couples TRBV21-1 to TRBJ2-7; the table's D gene call, TRBD1, was not cross checked with the DNA. TRBV21-1 represents a pseudogene. The CDR3 length is 18 residues. The CDR3 loop reads CASSDQGQGPSSSYEQYF. In DNA, the CDR3 is TGTGCCAGCAGCGACCAGGGACAGGGGCCCTCGAGCTCCTACGAGCAGTACTTC.

This rearrangement joins TRBV5-1 to TRBJ1-1; unclear D gene. Trimming removed 3 bases at V and 0 bases at J, with 12 bases between. Germline V gene sequence: CDR1 SGHRS, CDR2 YFSETQ. CDR3 length: 15 amino acids. CDR3 region: CASSYSGGVNTEAFF. The CDR3 nucleotides read TGCGCCAGCAGCTACTCAGGAGGTGTGAACACTGAAGCTTTCTTT.

In its sample, this clone was seen a few times. This chain connects TRBV10-3 to TRBJ1-1, with unresolved D. The CDR3 contains 11 residues. The V end lost 4 bases, the J end lost 8 bases, and 8 bases lay between the germline ends. Germline assignment: CDR1 ENHRY and CDR2 SYGVKD. CDR3 DNA: TGTGCCATCAGTGTAGGAGGGGAAGCTTTCTTT. Its translation is CAISVGGEAFF.